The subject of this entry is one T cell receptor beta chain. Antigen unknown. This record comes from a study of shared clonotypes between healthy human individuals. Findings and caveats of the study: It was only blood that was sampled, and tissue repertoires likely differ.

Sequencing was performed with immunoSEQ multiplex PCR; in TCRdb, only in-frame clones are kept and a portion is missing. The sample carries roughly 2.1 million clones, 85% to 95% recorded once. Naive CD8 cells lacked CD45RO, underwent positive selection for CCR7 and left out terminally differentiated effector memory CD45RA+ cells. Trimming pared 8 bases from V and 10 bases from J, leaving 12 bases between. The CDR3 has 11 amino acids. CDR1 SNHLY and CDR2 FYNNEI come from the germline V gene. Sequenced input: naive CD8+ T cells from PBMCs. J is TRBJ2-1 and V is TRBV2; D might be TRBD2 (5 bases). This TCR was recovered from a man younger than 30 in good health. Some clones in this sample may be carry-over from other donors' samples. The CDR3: CASGSEAEQFF. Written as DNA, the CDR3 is TGTGCCAGCGGATCGGAGGCCGAGCAGTTCTTC.